These T cell receptor beta chains were read from a single sample in a study of blood T cell repertoires in COVID-19. Assay used: immunoSEQ multiplex PCR; TCRdb lists only in-frame clones, some missing. The sample contains 40,000 to 50,000 clones, about 88% of which appear only once. What was sequenced was peripheral blood. These receptors all stem from a human donor in a cohort sampled during active COVID-19. The CDR3 runs from the conserved cysteine through the conserved F or W. The D gene is left open where the match is weak. Rows may omit the clone size; those that give it use once, few, many or a size class.

abundance: few; v_gene: TRBV13; d_gene: TRBD2; j_gene: TRBJ2-7; len: 17; CDR3aa: CASSSGTSGRSSYEQYF; CDR3nt: TGTGCCAGCAGTTCAGGGACTAGCGGGCGGAGCTCCTACGAGCAGTACTTC
abundance: NA; v_gene: TRBV27; d_gene: TRBD2; j_gene: TRBJ2-3; len: 19; CDR3aa: CASSLNLLAGGSSTDTQYF; CDR3nt: TGTGCCAGCAGTTTAAATCTCCTAGCGGGAGGGTCTAGCACAGATACGCAGTATTTT
abundance: NA; v_gene: TRBV28; d_gene: NA; j_gene: TRBJ1-2; len: 13; CDR3aa: CASSPGGVNGYTF; CDR3nt: TGTGCCAGCAGTCCCGGCGGCGTGAATGGCTACACCTTC
abundance: NA; v_gene: TRBV14; d_gene: TRBD1; j_gene: TRBJ1-6; len: 16; CDR3aa: CASSQRWDRDNSPLHF; CDR3nt: TGTGCCAGCAGCCAAAGGTGGGACAGAGATAATTCACCCCTCCACTTT
abundance: NA; v_gene: TRBV4-2; d_gene: NA; j_gene: TRBJ1-2; len: 17; CDR3aa: CASSQDSGHTTNYGYTF; CDR3nt: TGTGCCAGCAGCCAAGATTCCGGACACACGACTAACTATGGCTACACCTTC
abundance: NA; v_gene: TRBV20-1; d_gene: TRBD1; j_gene: TRBJ1-6; len: 16; CDR3aa: CSASVGGSGVNSPLHF; CDR3nt: TGCAGTGCTAGTGTAGGGGGCAGCGGAGTTAATTCACCCCTCCACTTT
abundance: NA; v_gene: TRBV12-5; d_gene: TRBD2; j_gene: TRBJ2-7; len: 19; CDR3aa: CASGLAGTAGGGEFYEQYF; CDR3nt: TGTGCTAGTGGTTTGGCCGGGACAGCAGGCGGGGGGGAATTCTACGAGCAGTACTTC
abundance: NA; v_gene: TRBV24-1; d_gene: NA; j_gene: TRBJ1-5; len: 13; CDR3aa: CATSGQDNQPQHF; CDR3nt: TGTGCCACCAGTGGACAGGACAATCAGCCCCAGCATTTT
abundance: NA; v_gene: TRBV28; d_gene: NA; j_gene: TRBJ2-3; len: 16; CDR3aa: CASSLLVQVYTDTQYF; CDR3nt: TGTGCCAGCAGTTTATTGGTCCAGGTATACACAGATACGCAGTATTTT
abundance: NA; v_gene: TRBV9; d_gene: TRBD2; j_gene: TRBJ2-1; len: 17; CDR3aa: CASSVGSGASSYNEQFF; CDR3nt: TGTGCCAGCAGCGTGGGTAGCGGGGCGAGCTCCTACAATGAGCAGTTCTTC
abundance: few; v_gene: TRBV7-3; d_gene: TRBD2; j_gene: TRBJ2-1; len: 15; CDR3aa: CASSRGLAAYNEQFF; CDR3nt: TGTGCCAGCAGCAGGGGACTAGCGGCCTACAATGAGCAGTTCTTC
abundance: few; v_gene: TRBV7-8; d_gene: NA; j_gene: TRBJ2-7; len: 11; CDR3aa: CASSPRDEQYF; CDR3nt: TGTGCCAGCAGCCCCAGGGACGAGCAGTACTTC
abundance: NA; v_gene: TRBV5-1; d_gene: NA; j_gene: TRBJ2-7; len: 15; CDR3aa: CASSLILGQNYEQYF; CDR3nt: TGCGCCAGCAGCCTGATTTTAGGACAGAACTACGAGCAGTACTTC
abundance: NA; v_gene: TRBV30; d_gene: NA; j_gene: TRBJ1-1; len: 14; CDR3aa: CAWSASGMNTEAFF; CDR3nt: TGTGCCTGGTCCGCAAGCGGAATGAACACTGAAGCTTTCTTT
abundance: NA; v_gene: TRBV5-4; d_gene: TRBD2; j_gene: TRBJ2-7; len: 14; CDR3aa: CASSSGTSGRRKYF; CDR3nt: TGTGCCAGCAGCTCTGGGACTAGCGGGAGACGTAAGTACTTC
abundance: once; v_gene: TRBV9; d_gene: TRBD1; j_gene: TRBJ1-2; len: 14; CDR3aa: CASSSGQGDYGYTF; CDR3nt: TGTGCCAGCAGCTCGGGACAGGGGGACTATGGCTACACCTTC
abundance: once; v_gene: TRBV6-6; d_gene: TRBD2; j_gene: TRBJ2-1; len: 15; CDR3aa: CASIRGLAGNNEQFF; CDR3nt: TGTGCCAGCATAAGGGGACTAGCGGGGAACAATGAGCAGTTCTTC
abundance: NA; v_gene: TRBV9; d_gene: NA; j_gene: TRBJ2-2; len: 16; CDR3aa: CASSVRSSGSGGELFF; CDR3nt: TGTGCCAGCAGCGTTAGGTCTTCAGGGTCCGGCGGGGAGCTGTTTTTT
abundance: NA; v_gene: TRBV11-2; d_gene: TRBD1; j_gene: TRBJ2-3; len: 11; CDR3aa: CASSLDNRGNF; CDR3nt: TGTGCCAGCAGCCTCGACAACAGGGGGAATTTT
abundance: once; v_gene: TRBV5-1; d_gene: NA; j_gene: TRBJ1-3; len: 18; CDR3aa: CASTTPPTPDREGNTIYF; CDR3nt: TGCGCCAGCACCACCCCCCCCACTCCGGACAGAGAGGGAAACACCATATATTTT
abundance: NA; v_gene: TRBV7-6; d_gene: TRBD2; j_gene: TRBJ2-3; len: 15; CDR3aa: CASSPTSGIADTQYF; CDR3nt: TGTGCCAGCAGCCCGACTAGCGGGATCGCAGATACGCAGTATTTT
abundance: few; v_gene: TRBV2; d_gene: NA; j_gene: TRBJ1-1; len: 13; CDR3aa: CASRADRRTEAFF; CDR3nt: TGTGCCAGCAGGGCAGACAGGAGAACTGAAGCTTTCTTT
abundance: NA; v_gene: TRBV27; d_gene: TRBD1; j_gene: TRBJ1-1; len: 18; CDR3aa: CASSLVFSGRDRAAEAFF; CDR3nt: TGTGCCAGCAGTTTAGTGTTCTCCGGCCGGGACAGGGCGGCTGAAGCTTTCTTT
abundance: NA; v_gene: TRBV29-1; d_gene: TRBD1; j_gene: TRBJ2-3; len: 12; CDR3aa: CSAQGAGDTQYF; CDR3nt: TGCAGCGCGCAGGGGGCAGGGGATACGCAGTATTTT
abundance: once; v_gene: TRBV6-5; d_gene: TRBD1; j_gene: TRBJ2-7; len: 11; CDR3aa: CASGPNRGQYF; CDR3nt: TGTGCCAGCGGGCCGAACAGGGGACAGTACTTC
abundance: NA; v_gene: TRBV7-3; d_gene: NA; j_gene: TRBJ1-2; len: 13; CDR3aa: CASSLTRGDGYTF; CDR3nt: TGTGCCAGCAGCTTAACTCGGGGAGATGGCTACACCTTC
abundance: NA; v_gene: TRBV25-1; d_gene: NA; j_gene: TRBJ1-2; len: 13; CDR3aa: CASSEYYGYGYTF; CDR3nt: TGTGCCAGCAGTGAATATTACGGGTACGGCTACACCTTC
abundance: NA; v_gene: TRBV28; d_gene: TRBD1; j_gene: TRBJ1-5; len: 15; CDR3aa: CASSFQGVDHQPQHF; CDR3nt: TGTGCCAGCAGTTTTCAGGGGGTGGATCATCAGCCCCAGCATTTT
abundance: NA; v_gene: TRBV19; d_gene: TRBD1; j_gene: TRBJ1-2; len: 18; CDR3aa: CASSRAGQIGTGGSGYTF; CDR3nt: TGTGCCAGTAGTCGCGCAGGCCAGATCGGGACAGGAGGATCTGGCTACACCTTC
abundance: NA; v_gene: TRBV7-7; d_gene: TRBD2; j_gene: TRBJ2-5; len: 17; CDR3aa: CASSRGSWGGTRETQYF; CDR3nt: TGTGCCAGCAGCAGAGGCTCTTGGGGGGGTACTCGGGAGACCCAGTACTTC
abundance: once; v_gene: TRBV12-3/TRBV12-4; d_gene: NA; j_gene: TRBJ2-7; len: 12; CDR3aa: CASSFGPGTSAF; CDR3nt: NA
abundance: NA; v_gene: TRBV15; d_gene: NA; j_gene: TRBJ2-6; len: 19; CDR3aa: CATSRDAWLDNSGANVLTF; CDR3nt: TGTGCCACCAGCAGAGATGCCTGGCTCGACAACTCTGGGGCCAACGTCCTGACTTTC
abundance: NA; v_gene: TRBV18; d_gene: NA; j_gene: TRBJ2-4; len: 17; CDR3aa: CASSPPNRALAKNIQYF; CDR3nt: TGTGCCAGCTCACCACCTAACAGGGCCTTAGCCAAAAACATTCAGTACTTC
abundance: NA; v_gene: TRBV30; d_gene: TRBD2; j_gene: TRBJ2-7; len: 12; CDR3aa: CAWSTGGGRQYF; CDR3nt: TGTGCCTGGAGTACGGGGGGAGGGCGTCAGTACTTC
abundance: NA; v_gene: TRBV2; d_gene: NA; j_gene: TRBJ1-1; len: 13; CDR3aa: CASSEQANTEAFF; CDR3nt: TGTGCCAGCAGTGAACAGGCCAACACTGAAGCTTTCTTT
abundance: NA; v_gene: TRBV3-1/TRBV3-2; d_gene: TRBD2; j_gene: TRBJ2-2; len: 18; CDR3aa: CASSQRRTRSLNTGELFF; CDR3nt: TGTGCCAGCAGCCAACGCCGGACTAGGTCCCTGAACACCGGGGAGCTGTTTTTT
abundance: NA; v_gene: TRBV28; d_gene: NA; j_gene: TRBJ1-2; len: 14; CDR3aa: CASSFLQSTYGYTF; CDR3nt: TGTGCCAGCAGTTTTCTACAGTCCACCTATGGCTACACCTTC
abundance: NA; v_gene: TRBV13; d_gene: NA; j_gene: TRBJ1-2; len: 16; CDR3aa: CASSLLVRAQNYGYTF; CDR3nt: TGTGCCAGCAGCTTACTGGTCAGGGCACAAAACTATGGCTACACCTTC
abundance: NA; v_gene: TRBV28; d_gene: TRBD1; j_gene: TRBJ2-5; len: 20; CDR3aa: CASRGRGQGYGTPGQETQYF; CDR3nt: TGTGCCAGCAGGGGCCGCGGACAGGGGTATGGAACTCCGGGGCAAGAGACCCAGTACTTC
abundance: NA; v_gene: TRBV4-1; d_gene: NA; j_gene: TRBJ1-5; len: 15; CDR3aa: CASSQVGGSNQPQHF; CDR3nt: TGCGCCAGCAGCCAAGTAGGAGGGAGCAATCAGCCCCAGCATTTT
abundance: once; v_gene: TRBV13; d_gene: NA; j_gene: TRBJ1-6; len: 14; CDR3aa: CASSLLGAGSPLHF; CDR3nt: TGTGCCAGCAGCTTATTGGGGGCCGGTTCACCCCTCCACTTT
abundance: NA; v_gene: TRBV30; d_gene: NA; j_gene: TRBJ1-1; len: 11; CDR3aa: CAWSQGPEAFF; CDR3nt: TGTGCCTGGAGTCAGGGGCCTGAAGCTTTCTTT
abundance: NA; v_gene: TRBV4-1; d_gene: TRBD1; j_gene: TRBJ2-2; len: 18; CDR3aa: CASSQEGTGAMNTGELFF; CDR3nt: TGCGCCAGCAGCCAAGAAGGGACAGGGGCGATGAACACCGGGGAGCTGTTTTTT
abundance: NA; v_gene: TRBV6-6; d_gene: NA; j_gene: TRBJ1-6; len: 15; CDR3aa: CASSLGLEVGSPLHF; CDR3nt: TGTGCCAGCAGCCTGGGTCTCGAGGTTGGTTCACCCCTCCACTTT
abundance: once; v_gene: TRBV30; d_gene: NA; j_gene: TRBJ2-1; len: 12; CDR3aa: CAWSVFSREQFF; CDR3nt: TGTGCCTGGAGTGTATTTAGTCGGGAGCAGTTCTTC
abundance: NA; v_gene: TRBV30; d_gene: TRBD1; j_gene: TRBJ1-2; len: 14; CDR3aa: CAWSLGQTNYGYTF; CDR3nt: TGTGCCTGGAGTCTGGGACAGACGAACTATGGCTACACCTTC
abundance: NA; v_gene: TRBV27; d_gene: NA; j_gene: TRBJ2-5; len: 14; CDR3aa: CASGGGGGTETQYF; CDR3nt: TGTGCCAGCGGCGGTGGGGGAGGTACCGAGACCCAGTACTTC
abundance: NA; v_gene: TRBV5-1; d_gene: TRBD1; j_gene: TRBJ1-4; len: 15; CDR3aa: CASSSAGTDNEKLFF; CDR3nt: TGCGCCAGCAGCTCGGCCGGGACAGACAATGAAAAACTGTTTTTT
abundance: NA; v_gene: TRBV6-6; d_gene: NA; j_gene: TRBJ2-2; len: 12; CDR3aa: CASSTRTGELFF; CDR3nt: TGTGCCAGCAGTACTCGGACAGGGGAGCTGTTTTTT
abundance: NA; v_gene: TRBV3-1/TRBV3-2; d_gene: NA; j_gene: TRBJ2-7; len: 16; CDR3aa: CASSQDRSGLTYEQYF; CDR3nt: TGTGCCAGCAGCCAAGATCGGAGCGGTTTAACCTACGAGCAGTACTTC
abundance: NA; v_gene: TRBV7-9; d_gene: NA; j_gene: TRBJ1-2; len: 13; CDR3aa: CATPHSYNYGYTF; CDR3nt: TGTGCCACCCCACATTCTTATAACTATGGCTACACCTTC
abundance: NA; v_gene: TRBV11-2; d_gene: TRBD1; j_gene: TRBJ2-7; len: 15; CDR3aa: CASRRLRDSSYEQYF; CDR3nt: TGTGCCAGCAGGCGTCTACGGGACAGCTCCTACGAGCAGTACTTC
abundance: NA; v_gene: TRBV18; d_gene: TRBD1; j_gene: TRBJ1-5; len: 15; CDR3aa: CASSLTGGSNQPQHF; CDR3nt: TGTGCCAGCTCACTGACAGGGGGCAGTAATCAGCCCCAGCATTTT